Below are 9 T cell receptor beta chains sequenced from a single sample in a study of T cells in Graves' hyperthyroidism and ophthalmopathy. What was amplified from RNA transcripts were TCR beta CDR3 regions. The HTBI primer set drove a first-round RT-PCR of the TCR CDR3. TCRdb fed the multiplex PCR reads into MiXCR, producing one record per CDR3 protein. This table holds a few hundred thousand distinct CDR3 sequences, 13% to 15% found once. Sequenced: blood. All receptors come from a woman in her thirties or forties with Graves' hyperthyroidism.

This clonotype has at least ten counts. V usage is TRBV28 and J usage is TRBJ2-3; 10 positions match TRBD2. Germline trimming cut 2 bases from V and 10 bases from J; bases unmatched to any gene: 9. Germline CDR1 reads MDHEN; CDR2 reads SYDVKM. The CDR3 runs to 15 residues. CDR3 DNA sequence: TGTGCCAGCAGTTTAAGTCTAGCGGGAGTGGAAGCGCAGTATTTT. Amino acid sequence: CASSLSLAGVEAQYF. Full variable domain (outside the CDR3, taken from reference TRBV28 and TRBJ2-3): DVKVTQSSRYLVKRTGEKVFLECVQDMDHENMFWYRQDPGLGLRLIYFSYDVKMKEKGDIPEGYSVSREKKERFSLILESASTNQTSMYLCASSLSLAGVEAQYFGPGTRLTVL.

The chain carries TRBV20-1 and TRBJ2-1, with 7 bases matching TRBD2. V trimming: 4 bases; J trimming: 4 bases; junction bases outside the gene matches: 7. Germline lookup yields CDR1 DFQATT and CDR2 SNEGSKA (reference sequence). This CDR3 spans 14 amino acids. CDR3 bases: TGCAGTGCTAACACCGGGACTAAATACAATGAGCAGTTCTTC. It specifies CSANTGTKYNEQFF.

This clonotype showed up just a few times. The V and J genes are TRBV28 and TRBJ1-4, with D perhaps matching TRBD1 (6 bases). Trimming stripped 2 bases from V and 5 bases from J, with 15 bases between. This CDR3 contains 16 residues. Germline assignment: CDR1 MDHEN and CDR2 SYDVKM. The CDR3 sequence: CASSLPMDSENEKLFF. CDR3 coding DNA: TGTGCCAGCAGTTTACCCATGGACAGCGAAAATGAAAAACTGTTTTTT.

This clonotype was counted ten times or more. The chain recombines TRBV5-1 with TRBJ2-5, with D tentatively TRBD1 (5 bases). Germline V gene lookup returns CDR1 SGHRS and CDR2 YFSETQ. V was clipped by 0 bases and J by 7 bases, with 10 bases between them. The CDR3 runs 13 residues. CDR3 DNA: TGCGCCAGCAGCTTGGGACAGAGAGGGACCCAGTACTTC. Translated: CASSLGQRGTQYF.

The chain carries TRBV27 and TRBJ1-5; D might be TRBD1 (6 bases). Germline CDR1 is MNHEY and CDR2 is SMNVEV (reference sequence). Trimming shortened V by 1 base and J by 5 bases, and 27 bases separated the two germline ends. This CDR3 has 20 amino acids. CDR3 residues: CASSLYTPPFNRDWHQPQHF. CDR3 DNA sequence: TGTGCCAGCAGTTTATACACGCCTCCATTTAACAGGGATTGGCATCAGCCCCAGCATTTT.

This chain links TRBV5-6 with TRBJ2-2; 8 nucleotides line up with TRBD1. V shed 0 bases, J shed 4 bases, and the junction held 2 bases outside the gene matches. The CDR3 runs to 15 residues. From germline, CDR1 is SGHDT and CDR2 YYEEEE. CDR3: CASSLGGTGTGELFF. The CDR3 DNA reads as TGTGCCAGCAGCTTGGGAGGGACAGGCACCGGGGAGCTGTTTTTT.

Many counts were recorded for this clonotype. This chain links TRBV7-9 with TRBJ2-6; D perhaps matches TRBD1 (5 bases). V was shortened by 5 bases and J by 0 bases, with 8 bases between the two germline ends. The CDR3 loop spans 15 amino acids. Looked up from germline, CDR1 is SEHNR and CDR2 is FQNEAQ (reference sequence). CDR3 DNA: TGTGCCAGCAGCGGAACAGGCTCTGGGGCCAACGTCCTGACTTTC. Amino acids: CASSGTGSGANVLTF.

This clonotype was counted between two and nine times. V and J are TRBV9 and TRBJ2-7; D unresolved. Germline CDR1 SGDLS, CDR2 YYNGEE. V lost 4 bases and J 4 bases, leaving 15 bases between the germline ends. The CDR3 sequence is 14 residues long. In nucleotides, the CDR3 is TGTGCCAGCAGCCCCCGGTCTGGCTTATACGAGCAGTACTTC. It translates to CASSPRSGLYEQYF. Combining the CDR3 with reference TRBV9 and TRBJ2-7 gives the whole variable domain DSGVTQTPKHLITATGQRVTLRCSPRSGDLSVYWYQQSLDQGLQFLIQYYNGEERAKGNILERFSAQQFPDLHSELNLSSLELGDSALYFCASSPRSGLYEQYFGPGTRLTVT.

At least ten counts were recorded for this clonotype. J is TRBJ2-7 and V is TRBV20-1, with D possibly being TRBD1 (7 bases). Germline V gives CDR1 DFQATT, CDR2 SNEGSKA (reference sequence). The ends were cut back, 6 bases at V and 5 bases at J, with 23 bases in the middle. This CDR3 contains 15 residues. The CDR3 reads CSATLLEGAGDEQYF. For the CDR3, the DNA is TGCAGTGCCACCCTCCTGGAGGGGGCTGGCGACGAGCAGTACTTC.